A selection of T cell receptor beta chains follows, all from one sample in a study of T cell responses to AZD1222 COVID-19 vaccine. Data came from immunoSEQ multiplex PCR; TCRdb stores just in-frame clones and leaves some out. This sample has about 73,000 clones, with 75% to 90% found just once. This sample comprised peripheral blood, obtained 28 days after the second AZD1222 dose. The receptors originated from an adult who received the AZD1222 COVID-19 vaccine. Both conserved end residues are part of each CDR3. D genes are given only for firm matches. The size entry is marked missing in some rows and otherwise reads once, few, many or a size class.

>TRBJ2-3|TRBV7-9|once|TRBD2
TGTGCCAGCAGCACGACTAGCGGGAGCACAGATACGCAGTATTTT
CASSTTSGSTDTQYF
>TRBJ1-2|TRBV12-3/TRBV12-4|NA|NA
TGTGCCAGCAGAACAGGGCCTGGCTATGGCTACACCTTC
CASRTGPGYGYTF
>TRBJ2-2|TRBV7-2|NA|NA
TGTGCCAGCAGCTTAGCGAGGCTAGCGGGGGAGCTGTTTTTT
CASSLARLAGELFF
>TRBJ1-2|TRBV11-3|NA|TRBD1
TGTGCCAGCAGTTTTGGGACGACAGGGGCTAACTATGGCTACACCTTC
CASSFGTTGANYGYTF
>TRBJ1-1|TRBV12-3/TRBV12-4|NA|NA
TGTGCCAGCAGCCCACGGCCGAACACTGAAGCTTTCTTT
CASSPRPNTEAFF
>TRBJ2-1|TRBV19|NA|TRBD1
TGTGCCAGTAGTACCCGGGACAGGGGGACTCGTACCGCCGAGCAGTTCTTC
CASSTRDRGTRTAEQFF
>TRBJ1-6|TRBV3-1/TRBV3-2|once|TRBD1
TGTGCCAGCAGCCAGGGACAGTCTAATTCACCCCTCCACTTT
CASSQGQSNSPLHF
>TRBJ1-2|TRBV6-5|few|NA
TGTGCCAGCAGTTACGGGGATGGCTACACCTTC
CASSYGDGYTF
>TRBJ2-2|TRBV7-9|NA|TRBD2
TGTGCCAGCAGCTTCGGTTTTAGCGGGGGGACCGGGGAGCTGTTTTTT
CASSFGFSGGTGELFF
>TRBJ1-1|TRBV12-5|NA|NA
TGTGCTAGTGGTTTGTATCGAGGGCTGTCTGAAGCTTTCTTT
CASGLYRGLSEAFF
>TRBJ1-1|TRBV6-2/TRBV6-3|NA|NA
TGTGCCAGCAGTTACGCCGCGAAGAACACTGAAGCTTTCTTT
CASSYAAKNTEAFF
>TRBJ2-3|TRBV6-1|NA|TRBD2
TGTGCCAGCAGTGAAGCGCGGAGACTAGCGGGACTAAAGGCAGATACGCAGTATTTT
CASSEARRLAGLKADTQYF
>TRBJ1-2|TRBV7-3|NA|NA
TGTGCCAGCAGCCCGACGGGGGACCTTTACGGCTACACCTTC
CASSPTGDLYGYTF
>TRBJ2-5|TRBV10-3|NA|NA
TGTGCCATCAGTGTAGGCGGATGGGGAGAGACCCAGTACTTC
CAISVGGWGETQYF
>TRBJ1-5|TRBV6-1|NA|NA
TGTGCCAGCAGTGACGGAAGTGGAGGCCAGCCCCAGCATTTT
CASSDGSGGQPQHF
>TRBJ2-3|TRBV12-3/TRBV12-4|NA|NA
TGTGCCAGCAGCCCTCCAGACACAGATACGCAGTATTTT
CASSPPDTDTQYF
>TRBJ1-2|TRBV24-1|NA|NA
TGTGCCACCAGTGATGGGGGGAACCTCTGGGGCTACACCTTC
CATSDGGNLWGYTF
>TRBJ1-1|TRBV24-1|NA|NA
TGTGCCACCAGTGACGGACCGCGGGAAGCTTTCTTT
CATSDGPREAFF
>TRBJ1-5|TRBV10-3|NA|NA
TGTGCCATCGGAAAAGATAGCAATCAGCCCCAGCATTTT
CAIGKDSNQPQHF
>TRBJ1-3|TRBV27|NA|TRBD1
TGTGCCAGCAGTTTAAGGTCAGGGGGCCCTGGAAACACCATATATTTT
CASSLRSGGPGNTIYF
>TRBJ1-2|TRBV6-1|NA|NA
TGTGCCAGCAGTGAAAGGGGCAGGGCGTTGAGCGGCTACACCTTC
CASSERGRALSGYTF
>TRBJ1-5|TRBV24-1|once|NA
TGTGCCACCAGTGAGTTCCGCGACAGACCTAATCAGCCCCAGCATTTT
CATSEFRDRPNQPQHF